One and the same sample provided the 31 T cell receptor beta chains below, sequenced in a study of OX40 agonist ivuxolimab in advanced cancers. Clones were read by immunoSEQ multiplex PCR, and TCRdb kept only the in-frame ones, dropping some. The sample lists fewer than 16,000 clones; more than 65% were seen once. The sample was CD4+ or CD8+ T cells sorted from blood, taken in a trial of the OX40 agonist ivuxolimab. All receptors come from an adult with an advanced solid tumor such as melanoma, head and neck, liver or kidney cancer.

V is TRBV28 and J is TRBJ2-2; maybe TRBD1 (6 bases). Trimming left V 7 bases short and J 0 bases short, with 12 bases between. The CDR3 is 15 residues long. Germline V gene sequence: CDR1 MDHEN, CDR2 SYDVKM. In DNA, the CDR3 is TGTGCCAGCACAGGGGTAATTGCGAACACCGGGGAGCTGTTTTTT. This codes for CASTGVIANTGELFF.

By share, this clone counts as medium-sized. The chain joins TRBV9 to TRBJ2-1; TRBD2 agrees at 15 bases. This CDR3 has 17 residues. In germline, CDR1 is SGDLS, CDR2 YYNGEE. Trimming at V came to 1 base and at J to 8 bases, leaving 7 bases not matched to a gene. The CDR3 DNA follows: TGTGCCAGCAGCGTACAGGGACTAGCGGGAGGATCCGATGAGCAGTTCTTC. Protein product: CASSVQGLAGGSDEQFF.

J is TRBJ1-2 and V is TRBV7-9; unclear D gene. The CDR3 has 13 residues. Trimming removed 5 bases from V and 12 bases from J, with 19 bases in between. CDR1 is SEHNR and CDR2 is FQNEAQ in the germline V gene (reference sequence). The DNA of the CDR3 is TGTGCCAGCAGCACCGACATTCAACCCACCCACACCTTC. Its translation: CASSTDIQPTHTF.

The chain couples TRBV29-1 to TRBJ2-5; unclear D gene. CDR1 and CDR2 (germline): SQVTM, ANQGSEA. The CDR3 is 13 residues long. The germline V and J ends were trimmed by 4 bases and 5 bases, with 14 bases remaining between them. The CDR3: CSVVWANGETQYF. The DNA of the CDR3 is TGCAGCGTTGTGTGGGCCAATGGGGAGACCCAGTACTTC.

The chain combines TRBV6-6 with TRBJ2-7; D call uncertain. Trimming removed 0 bases from V and 2 bases from J, with 5 bases in between. Germline V lookup: CDR1 MNHNY, CDR2 SVGAGI (reference sequence). There are 13 residues in the CDR3. The CDR3 here is CASSYSGPYEQYF. The DNA for the CDR3 is TGTGCCAGCAGTTACTCAGGACCCTACGAGCAGTACTTC.

The rearrangement joins TRBV7-6 to TRBJ2-1, with TRBD2 matching 7 bases. This CDR3 spans 12 amino acids. V dropped 3 bases and J dropped 9; count of bases not matched to a gene: 2. In germline, CDR1 is SGHVS, CDR2 FNYEAQ. The DNA of the CDR3 is TGTGCCAGCAGCTTTGGGGGGGGTGAGCAGTTCTTC. It translates to CASSFGGGEQFF.

The chain uses TRBV4-1 and TRBJ2-5; 9 positions match TRBD2. CDR3 length: 18 amino acids. Germline V gene lookup returns CDR1 MGHRA and CDR2 YSYEKL. V shed 2 bases and J 2 bases; nucleotides not matched to a gene: 12. Here the CDR3 reads CASSQWLAGSTRQETQYF. DNA of the CDR3: TGCGCCAGCAGCCAATGGCTAGCGGGATCGACACGACAAGAGACCCAGTACTTC.

This sequence joins TRBV10-3 and TRBJ2-1; 12 nucleotides align to TRBD2. In germline, CDR1 is ENHRY, CDR2 SYGVKD. V trimming: 6 bases; J trimming: 7 bases; junction bases outside the gene matches: 7. CDR3 length: 15 amino acids. In DNA form, the CDR3 reads TGTGCCATCAGGGGGCTAGCGGGAGGGGGTAATGAGCAGTTCTTC. Translating it yields CAIRGLAGGGNEQFF.

J is TRBJ1-4 and V is TRBV6-5, with TRBD1 matching 9 bases. This CDR3 spans 14 amino acids. V dropped 0 bases and J dropped 13; count of bases not matched to a gene: 6. Germline-derived CDR1 and CDR2 are MNHEY and SVGAGI. The CDR3 bases are TGTGCCAGCAGTTACTCCGATCCGGGACAGGGACTGTTTTTT. Its translation: CASSYSDPGQGLFF.

This rearrangement joins TRBV5-4 to TRBJ2-2; a possible D gene is TRBD1 (5 bases). Germline CDR1 is SGHNT and CDR2 is YYREEE (reference sequence). V lost 4 bases and J lost 5, with 12 bases in between. This CDR3 region has 14 residues. The CDR3 sequence: CASSTWTSTGELFF. The CDR3 region has the DNA TGTGCCAGCAGCACCTGGACAAGTACCGGGGAGCTGTTTTTT.

This clone was seen a few times. The J gene is TRBJ2-7, the V gene TRBV11-2; TRBD2 matches 8 bases. Trimming took 3 bases from V and 2 from J; bases not matched to a gene: 3. This CDR3 region has 14 residues. The germline gives CDR1 SGHAT, CDR2 FQNNGV. The CDR3 spells CASSFQRGTYEQYF. The CDR3 coding sequence is TGTGCCAGCAGCTTTCAGCGGGGGACCTACGAGCAGTACTTC.

The chain is built from TRBV5-4 and TRBJ1-5; D remains ambiguous. The CDR3 runs 15 residues. Trimming took 0 bases from V and 0 from J, leaving 7 bases between them. Germline assignment: CDR1 SGHNT and CDR2 YYREEE (reference sequence). The CDR3 nucleotides read TGTGCCAGCAGCTTGGGACCGTTTAGCAATCAGCCCCAGCATTTT. Residues: CASSLGPFSNQPQHF.

This rearrangement joins TRBV11-3 to TRBJ2-1, with D unresolved. This CDR3 is built from 15 residues. The V gene's germline CDR1 is SGHNT and CDR2 YENEEA. V lost 1 base and J lost 3, with 10 bases in between. DNA for the CDR3: TGTGCCAGCAGCTTAGGTGCAGCCCTCTACAATGAGCAGTTCTTC. Translating it yields CASSLGAALYNEQFF. Full variable domain (remainder filled in from reference TRBV11-3 and TRBJ2-1): EAGVVQSPRYKIIEKKQPVAFWCNPISGHNTLYWYLQNLGQGPELLIRYENEEAVDDSQLPKDRFSAERLKGVDSTLKIQPAELGDSAVYLCASSLGAALYNEQFFGPGTRLTVL.

CDR3 bases: TGTGCCAGCAGCAATCCCGGGGGACACCAAGAGACCCAGTACTTC. Residues: CASSNPGGHQETQYF. This chain links TRBV5-4 with TRBJ2-5, with D tentatively TRBD2 (6 bases). V shed 4 bases and J shed 0 bases, with 13 bases lying between them. Germline CDR1 reads SGHNT; CDR2 reads YYREEE (reference sequence). CDR3 length: 15 residues.

The chain is built from TRBV6-6 and TRBJ2-7; D perhaps matches TRBD2 (6 bases). The CDR3 has 14 amino acids. Trimming removed 9 bases from V and 3 bases from J, with 18 bases in between. The germline V gene encodes CDR1 MNHNY and CDR2 SVGAGI (reference sequence). CDR3 sequence: CARGARDFDYEQYF. CDR3 nucleotides: TGTGCCAGGGGAGCTCGGGACTTTGACTACGAGCAGTACTTC.

The chain has TRBV6-5 and TRBJ1-6; D is ambiguous. The V gene lost 3 bases and the J gene lost 8 bases, with 14 bases spanning the gap. The CDR3 is 15 amino acids. The V gene's germline CDR1 is MNHEY and CDR2 SVGAGI. The CDR3 sequence is CASSYEGSQDSPLHF. The CDR3 nucleotides are TGTGCCAGCAGTTATGAGGGATCTCAAGATTCACCCCTCCACTTT.

This clone is deemed medium-sized. The chain carries TRBV10-3 and TRBJ2-5, with 13 bases fitting TRBD2. Per the germline V gene, CDR1 is ENHRY and CDR2 is SYGVKD. The CDR3 extends over 17 amino acids. The V and J ends lost 3 bases and 5 bases, in that order; junction bases with no gene match: 9. The DNA of the CDR3 is TGTGCCATCAGTGACCAAGGACTAGCGGGAGTCGGGGAGACCCAGTACTTC. Amino acids: CAISDQGLAGVGETQYF.

This clone came up once. This rearrangement joins TRBV28 to TRBJ2-5; D may be TRBD1 (7 bases). The germline V and J ends were trimmed by 6 bases and 2 bases, with 19 bases remaining between them. Germline V gene lookup returns CDR1 MDHEN and CDR2 SYDVKM. The CDR3 loop spans 16 amino acids. CDR3 sequence reads: CASRVIGGGGQETQYF. The CDR3 DNA follows: TGTGCCAGCAGGGTAATAGGGGGCGGAGGGCAAGAGACCCAGTACTTC.

The chain carries TRBV5-6 and TRBJ2-1; 9 bases are shared with TRBD1. The germline V gene encodes CDR1 SGHDT and CDR2 YYEEEE. This CDR3 has 15 amino acids. After removal of 5 bases from V and 5 bases from J, the junction contained 8 bases not matched to a gene. The CDR3 loop is CASRGGQGINNEQFF. Here the CDR3 DNA reads TGTGCCAGCAGGGGGGGACAGGGTATCAACAATGAGCAGTTCTTC.

The V call is TRBV5-1, the J call TRBJ2-3; perhaps TRBD1 as D (5 bases). V was clipped by 1 base and J by 2 bases, with 11 bases between them. CDR1 and CDR2 from the germline V gene are SGHRS and YFSETQ. The CDR3 covers 15 residues. The CDR3 loop is CASSLRGWTTDTQYF. CDR3 DNA: TGCGCCAGCAGCTTGAGGGGATGGACCACAGATACGCAGTATTTT.

This clone was seen a few times. The chain carries TRBV5-5 and TRBJ2-6; D gene unclear. This CDR3 is built from 15 residues. Trimming removed 3 bases from V and 0 bases from J, with 7 bases in between. Germline CDR1 reads SGHKS; CDR2 reads YYEKEE (reference sequence). This CDR3 reads CASSSTSSGANVLTF. The CDR3 coding sequence is TGTGCCAGCAGCTCAACGAGCTCTGGGGCCAACGTCCTGACTTTC.

Note on this clone: This CDR3 is also generated by other DNA sequences in the sample. This sequence joins TRBV6-1 and TRBJ2-1; 7 bases are shared with TRBD1. The germline gives CDR1 MNHNS, CDR2 SASEGT. The CDR3 spans 13 residues. V was pared by 8 bases and J by 3 bases, with 4 bases of the junction left unmatched. CDR3 DNA sequence: TGTGCCAGCGGCCGGACAGGCTACAATGAGCAGTTCTTC. Its translation is CASGRTGYNEQFF.

This clone has only one observation. V gene TRBV27 combines with J gene TRBJ1-2, with 8 bases that match TRBD1. This CDR3 contains 17 residues. Germline V gene lookup returns CDR1 MNHEY and CDR2 SMNVEV (reference sequence). V lost 5 bases, J lost 2 bases, and 13 bases stayed unmatched. For the CDR3, the DNA is TGTGCCAGCAGTCCGCAGGGGGCGGCTCTTCCAAACTATGGCTACACCTTC. As protein: CASSPQGAALPNYGYTF.

By sample fraction, this clone is medium-sized. This chain joins TRBV6-5 and TRBJ1-1, with no clear D. Germline CDR1 MNHEY, CDR2 SVGAGI. Trimming shortened V by 2 bases and J by 4 bases, and 11 bases separated the two germline ends. There are 14 residues in the CDR3. The DNA of the CDR3 is TGTGCCAGCAGTTACGAAAGCCAAACCACTGAAGCTTTCTTT. Its protein is CASSYESQTTEAFF.

The rearrangement joins TRBV2 to TRBJ2-1; 11 nucleotides match TRBD2. The junction had 18 bases not matched to a gene; V was cut back by 3 bases and J by 8 bases. Per the germline V gene, CDR1 is SNHLY and CDR2 is FYNNEI. The CDR3 loop spans 19 amino acids. CDR3: CASSEEGELAGGPLDEQFF. CDR3 DNA: TGTGCCAGCAGTGAGGAGGGAGAATTAGCGGGAGGGCCTTTGGATGAGCAGTTCTTC.

This clone was seen a few times. V usage is TRBV5-5 and J usage is TRBJ2-5, with 8 bases identical to TRBD2. Germline V gene data show CDR1 as SGHKS and CDR2 as YYEKEE (reference sequence). This CDR3 has 13 residues. V was pared by 4 bases and J by 3 bases, with 2 bases of the junction left unmatched. DNA of the CDR3: TGTGCCAGCAGCCGTAGCGGGGAAGAGACCCAGTACTTC. Translated, it gives CASSRSGEETQYF.

The chain carries TRBV30 and TRBJ2-7, with D unresolved. V was clipped by 4 bases and J by 2 bases, with 9 bases between them. CDR1 and CDR2 (germline): GTSNPN, SVGIG (reference sequence). The CDR3 runs 12 residues. The CDR3, as DNA: TGTGCCTGGATTAGGGATCCCTACGAGCAGTACTTC. This translates into CAWIRDPYEQYF.

The J gene is TRBJ2-5, the V gene TRBV6-5; TRBD2 is a possible D gene (6 bases). The CDR3 spans 16 residues. Trimming left V 2 bases short and J 2 bases short, with 15 bases between. Germline CDR1 reads MNHEY; CDR2 reads SVGAGI. CDR3 loop: CASSYSPAGTQETQYF. In DNA form, the CDR3 reads TGTGCCAGCAGTTACAGTCCAGCGGGTACTCAAGAGACCCAGTACTTC.

The V and J genes are TRBV6-1 and TRBJ1-5; a weak D match, TRBD1 (5 bases). Germline values: CDR1 MNHNS, CDR2 SASEGT. There are 14 residues in the CDR3. V was clipped by 2 bases and J by 3 bases, with 8 bases between them. CDR3 region: CASSEWGVNQPQHF. The CDR3 DNA reads as TGTGCCAGCAGTGAATGGGGCGTCAATCAGCCCCAGCATTTT.

This clone was detected many times. V is TRBV5-1 and J is TRBJ1-5, with D perhaps matching TRBD1 (5 bases). The CDR3 runs to 17 residues. V lost 4 bases and J lost 3, with 20 bases in between. From germline, CDR1 is SGHRS and CDR2 YFSETQ. Here the CDR3 DNA reads TGCGCCAGCAGCGAAGGGGCCCCGGGGAGTTTCAATCAGCCCCAGCATTTT. This codes for CASSEGAPGSFNQPQHF.

The V and J genes are TRBV2 and TRBJ2-3; TRBD2 matches at 10 bases. Germline-derived CDR1 and CDR2 are SNHLY and FYNNEI. V shed 5 bases, J shed 3 bases, and the junction held 11 bases outside the gene matches. The CDR3 is 17 residues long. CDR3 loop: CASSPWGSGRETDTQYF. The CDR3 DNA is TGTGCCAGCAGTCCGTGGGGGAGCGGGAGGGAGACAGATACGCAGTATTTT.